One and the same sample provided the 28 T cell receptor beta chains below, sequenced in a study of T cells in Graves' hyperthyroidism and ophthalmopathy. Researchers amplified the TCR beta CDR3 regions from RNA transcripts. HTBI primers were used for first-round RT-PCR of the TCR CDR3. From the multiplex PCR reads, TCRdb called clonotypes with MiXCR, one entry per CDR3 protein. The sample lists 380,000 or so distinct CDR3 sequences; about 15% were seen once. Sequenced sample: blood. The receptors stem from a woman in her twenties or thirties with Graves' hyperthyroidism.

This clonotype has more than one count but fewer than ten. The rearrangement links TRBV20-1 to TRBJ2-3, with no clear D. The V end lost 3 bases, the J end lost 2 bases, and 12 bases lay between the germline ends. From germline, CDR1 is DFQATT and CDR2 SNEGSKA (reference sequence). The CDR3 runs 14 residues. The DNA for the CDR3 is TGCAGTGCTAGTAAGGAGATAGTCACAGATACGCAGTATTTT. It codes for CSASKEIVTDTQYF.

This clonotype was detected ten times or more. V gene TRBV6-1 combines with J gene TRBJ1-5; no firm D call. The CDR3 is made up of 14 amino acids. Germline lookup yields CDR1 MNHNS and CDR2 SASEGT. V shed 6 bases and J shed 2 bases, with 11 bases lying between them. CDR3 DNA sequence: TGTGCCAGCAGCCTAGCTAGGGGCAATCAGCCCCAGCATTTT. Translation gives CASSLARGNQPQHF.

This rearrangement joins TRBV11-2 to TRBJ1-3; no definite D call. V lost 5 bases and J 5 bases, leaving 16 bases between the germline ends. This CDR3 spans 15 amino acids. The germline V gene encodes CDR1 SGHAT and CDR2 FQNNGV. In nucleotides, the CDR3 is TGTGCCAGCAGCCCTACTTCATTAGGTCGAAACACCATATATTTT. Protein: CASSPTSLGRNTIYF.

Note on this clonotype: This likely comes from a read error, as the CDR3 has no conserved phenylalanine or tryptophan at its end. V is TRBV11-2 and J is TRBJ2-2; unclear D gene. The V end was cut by 5 bases, the J end by 6 bases, with 19 bases between. The germline CDR1 and CDR2 sequences are SGHAT and FQNNGV. This CDR3 has 16 amino acids. The CDR3 region has the DNA TGTGCCAGCAGCCGCTTTGGGCTTCCGTCCGCCGGGGAGCTGTTTGTT. Amino acid sequence: CASSRFGLPSAGELFV.

The chain joins TRBV20-1 to TRBJ2-5; no firm D call. Between the trimmed V and J ends, which lost 1 base and 3 bases, there was a span of 6 bases. CDR3 length: 12 residues. Germline lookup yields CDR1 DFQATT and CDR2 SNEGSKA (reference sequence). The CDR3 sequence: CSARGQEETQYF. CDR3 DNA: TGCAGTGCTAGAGGGCAGGAAGAGACCCAGTACTTC.

This clonotype appeared many times. The chain joins TRBV15 to TRBJ2-1, with D perhaps TRBD2 (5 bases). This CDR3 has 16 residues. V lost 1 base, J lost 0 bases, and 10 bases lay in between. Germline V lookup: CDR1 LNHNV, CDR2 YYDKDF (reference sequence). The CDR3 DNA reads as TGTGCCACCAGCAGAGGTCTAGGGAGCTCCTACAATGAGCAGTTCTTC. Translation: CATSRGLGSSYNEQFF.

This clonotype was seen many times. This chain uses TRBV11-2 with TRBJ2-1; D may correspond to TRBD1 or TRBD2 (5 bases each). Trimming stripped 5 bases from V and 4 bases from J, with 12 bases between. Looked up from germline, CDR1 is SGHAT and CDR2 is FQNNGV. The CDR3 consists of 14 residues. CDR3 sequence: CASSIGGMYNEQFF. The CDR3 DNA reads as TGTGCCAGCAGCATTGGGGGTATGTACAATGAGCAGTTCTTC.

This clonotype was seen at least ten times. The chain recombines TRBV30 with TRBJ2-3, with D uncertain. V lost 2 bases to trimming and J lost 2 bases, with 14 bases between them. This CDR3 has 15 amino acids. Looked up from germline, CDR1 is GTSNPN and CDR2 is SVGIG (reference sequence). This CDR3 is CAWSSWRLNTDTQYF. CDR3 nucleotide sequence: TGTGCCTGGAGTTCCTGGCGGCTCAACACAGATACGCAGTATTTT.

This clonotype was seen at least ten times. The chain employs TRBV7-2 and TRBJ2-7; 8 nucleotides match TRBD1. The CDR3 is 15 amino acids. V dropped 1 base and J dropped 0; count of bases not matched to a gene: 2. The germline CDR1 and CDR2 sequences are SGHTA and FQGNSA. CDR3 loop: CASSLVTGVSYEQYF. In DNA, the CDR3 is TGTGCCAGCAGCTTAGTGACAGGGGTCTCCTACGAGCAGTACTTC.

The V and J genes are TRBV29-1 and TRBJ2-1, with a weak D call TRBD2 (6 bases). V gave up 7 bases and J gave up 8 bases, with 18 bases separating them. In germline, CDR1 is SQVTM, CDR2 ANQGSEA. The CDR3 spans 13 residues. The CDR3: CSGLRDFDDEQFF. CDR3 bases: TGCAGCGGCCTCCGGGACTTTGACGATGAGCAGTTCTTC.

This clonotype occurred a few times. The chain couples TRBV7-9 to TRBJ1-2; the D gene is possibly TRBD1 (5 bases). The germline CDR1 and CDR2 sequences are SEHNR and FQNEAQ (reference sequence). With 8 bases removed from V and 7 bases from J, the gap between germline ends came to 20 bases. This CDR3 region has 14 residues. This CDR3 reads CASAGGIIGTGYTF. Written as DNA, the CDR3 is TGTGCCAGCGCGGGGGGGATTATCGGTACTGGCTACACCTTC.

This sequence joins TRBV9 and TRBJ2-1, with 14 bases that match TRBD2. The ends lost 4 bases at V and 10 bases at J; junction bases unmatched: 10. CDR3 length: 16 residues. The V gene's germline CDR1 is SGDLS and CDR2 YYNGEE. The CDR3 protein is CASSPAGLAGGGEQFF. As DNA, the CDR3 is TGTGCCAGCAGCCCGGCAGGACTAGCGGGAGGTGGGGAGCAGTTCTTC.

This sequence joins TRBV6-1 and TRBJ2-3, with TRBD2 identical over 14 bases. Germline V gene lookup returns CDR1 MNHNS and CDR2 SASEGT. V gave up 11 bases and J gave up 3 bases; unmatched junction bases: 4. This CDR3 contains 14 residues. The CDR3: CAARTSGRTDTQYF. The CDR3 coding sequence is TGTGCCGCGAGGACTAGCGGGAGGACAGATACGCAGTATTTT.

This clonotype has a handful of counts. The CDR3 loop reads CATRTEGGLGSPLHF. DNA of the CDR3: TGTGCCACGCGGACAGAAGGGGGTTTAGGTTCACCCCTCCACTTT. The chain recombines TRBV15 with TRBJ1-6; D might be TRBD1 (6 bases). The CDR3 length is 15 residues. V shed 9 bases and J shed 9 bases, with 21 bases lying between them. Looked up from germline, CDR1 is LNHNV and CDR2 is YYDKDF (reference sequence).

This clonotype showed up just a few times. The J gene is TRBJ2-2, the V gene TRBV7-3; maybe TRBD2 (5 bases). Deletions cut 8 bases from V and 6 bases from J, with 22 bases between. CDR1 SGHTA and CDR2 FQGTGA come from the germline V gene. This CDR3 has 16 residues. CDR3 nucleotides: TGTGCCAGCGGACCGGGGAGTCTGGGTGGAGCCGGGGAGCTGTTTTTT. Translated, it gives CASGPGSLGGAGELFF. The variable domain in full, with the rest retrieved from reference TRBV7-3 and TRBJ2-2, is GAGVSQTPSNKVTEKGKYVELRCDPISGHTALYWYRQSLGQGPEFLIYFQGTGAADDSGLPNDRFFAVRPEGSVSTLKIQRTERGDSAVYLCASGPGSLGGAGELFFGEGSRLTVL.

The V and J genes are TRBV29-1 and TRBJ2-4; D is undetermined. Germline assignment: CDR1 SQVTM and CDR2 ANQGSEA. This CDR3 region has 13 residues. Trimming left V 3 bases short and J 6 bases short, with 12 bases between. The CDR3 region is CSVDLGMGNIQYF. The DNA of the CDR3 is TGCAGCGTTGACCTGGGAATGGGAAACATTCAGTACTTC.

The chain uses TRBV3-1 and TRBJ2-2, with D unclear. CDR3 length equals 15 residues. Germline-derived CDR1 and CDR2 are LGHDT and YNNKEL (reference sequence). V lost 4 bases to trimming and J lost 2 bases, with 11 bases between them. Written as DNA, the CDR3 is TGTGCCAGCAGCCCGGGTCGAAAAAACACCGGGGAGCTGTTTTTT. Translation gives CASSPGRKNTGELFF.

The V call is TRBV28, the J call TRBJ1-4; 9 nucleotides match TRBD1. Germline V gene lookup returns CDR1 MDHEN and CDR2 SYDVKM. V lost 6 bases to trimming and J lost 0 bases; unmatched junction nucleotides: 2. The CDR3 loop spans 15 amino acids. The CDR3 region is CASRTGGATNEKLFF. The CDR3 DNA reads TGTGCCAGCAGGACAGGGGGGGCAACTAATGAAAAACTGTTTTTT.

This clonotype was observed many times. V gene TRBV2 combines with J gene TRBJ1-4; 8 bases fit TRBD1. J lost 8 bases, V lost 7 bases, and 15 bases had no gene match. The CDR3 runs to 16 residues. CDR1 and CDR2 (germline): SNHLY, FYNNEI. The CDR3 is CASTHVGQGLQEKLFF. The CDR3 nucleotides read TGTGCCAGCACCCATGTAGGACAGGGCCTCCAAGAAAAACTGTTTTTT.

This clonotype has a handful of counts. The chain recombines TRBV13 with TRBJ2-7; TRBD2 aligns across 8 bases. With V trimmed by 4 bases and J by 3 bases, 5 bases remained unmatched. The CDR3 is made up of 14 amino acids. Looked up from germline, CDR1 is PRHDT and CDR2 is FYEKMQ (reference sequence). The CDR3 DNA is TGTGCCAGCAGCTCCCCGGGGGGGGGCTACGAGCAGTACTTC. Its protein is CASSSPGGGYEQYF.

This clonotype was seen once. J is TRBJ2-7 and V is TRBV5-4; tentatively, D is TRBD1 (6 bases). The V and J ends lost 4 bases and 5 bases respectively, with 16 bases between them. CDR3 length: 14 residues. Germline V lookup: CDR1 SGHNT, CDR2 YYREEE (reference sequence). The CDR3 sequence: CASSAEQGFDEQYF. In nucleotides, the CDR3 is TGTGCCAGCAGCGCCGAACAGGGTTTCGACGAGCAGTACTTC.

This clonotype was observed many times. The CDR3 reads CSAAGVDGEKLFF. The DNA of the CDR3 is TGCAGTGCTGCAGGGGTAGACGGTGAAAAACTGTTTTTT. This sequence joins TRBV20-1 and TRBJ1-4, with D possibly TRBD1 on 6 matching bases. The CDR3 totals 13 residues. V was clipped by 5 bases and J by 7 bases, with 14 bases between them. Germline V gene data show CDR1 as DFQATT and CDR2 as SNEGSKA (reference sequence).

This clonotype was observed at least ten times. The gene calls are TRBV24-1 and TRBJ2-1, with unresolved D. CDR1 and CDR2 (germline): KGHDR, SFDVKD. The CDR3 runs to 14 residues. With 2 bases removed from V and 5 bases from J, the gap between germline ends came to 9 bases. Here the CDR3 DNA reads TGTGCCACCAGTGATTCGGGCAGGCACAATGAGCAGTTCTTC. This gives the protein CATSDSGRHNEQFF.

This clonotype has more than one count but fewer than ten. The chain combines TRBV9 with TRBJ2-7; D is unclear. This CDR3 comprises 14 residues. V was clipped by 0 bases and J by 7 bases, with 14 bases between them. Germline CDR1 is SGDLS and CDR2 is YYNGEE. CDR3 sequence: CASSVGPSGWEQYF. CDR3 nucleotides: TGTGCCAGCAGCGTAGGACCCTCAGGCTGGGAGCAGTACTTC.

This clonotype was counted ten times or more. The chain links TRBV6-2 or TRBV6-3 to TRBJ2-5; D is ambiguous. The CDR3 totals 14 residues. Germline V gene lookup returns CDR1 MNHEY and CDR2 SVGEGT. The V end lost 6 bases, the J end lost 2 bases, and 13 bases lay between the germline ends. The CDR3 nucleotides read TGTGCCAGCAGGGGAAGAGCGAAACAAGAGACCCAGTACTTC. It translates to CASRGRAKQETQYF.

This clonotype was counted ten times or more. The V and J genes are TRBV2 and TRBJ2-7, with D possibly matching TRBD2 (6 bases). Germline lookup yields CDR1 SNHLY and CDR2 FYNNEI. This CDR3 contains 13 residues. V was trimmed by 7 bases and J by 4 bases, leaving 14 bases between them. The CDR3 reads CASTQRGYYEQYF. CDR3 DNA: TGTGCCAGCACGCAACGGGGGTATTACGAGCAGTACTTC.

This clonotype was seen just once. The genes are TRBV27 and TRBJ1-5, with 7 bases aligning to TRBD1. The CDR3 loop spans 13 amino acids. The germline V gene has CDR1 MNHEY and CDR2 SMNVEV (reference sequence). The trim removed 0 bases at V and 14 bases at J, leaving 7 bases unmatched. The CDR3 here is CASSLSFGGGKHF. The CDR3 DNA is TGTGCCAGCAGTTTATCTTTCGGAGGGGGCAAGCATTTT.

The gene calls are TRBV12-3 or TRBV12-4 and TRBJ1-6; D is uncertain. The germline V and J ends were trimmed by 11 bases and 0 bases, with 14 bases remaining between them. The length of the CDR3 is 15 residues. DNA of the CDR3: TGTGCCGGCTACTTGGATCTCTCCTATAATTCACCCCTCCACTTT. Translating it yields CAGYLDLSYNSPLHF.